One sample yielded the 31 T cell receptor beta chains listed below, sequenced in a study of beta chain features in type 1 diabetes. Study observations and caveats: Moderately but significantly shorter TCRB CDR3s were found in Type 1 diabetes patients in all four CD4+ subsets.

These receptors have no identified antigens. Expressed TCRB transcripts were sequenced because the entire RNA isolate underwent reverse transcription. Profiling relied on immunoSEQ multiplex PCR, and the TCRdb table lists in-frame clones only, not all of them. Of roughly 180,000 clones listed, roughly 8% are singletons. The sequenced sample was central memory CD4+ T cells from blood. Receptors originate from a man aged 18 to 30 with type 1 diabetes.

In this sample, this clone turned up many times. In nucleotides, the CDR3 is TGTGCCAGCAGCTCACCCTTAGGGGCGAGCTATCAGCCCCAGCATTTT. This encodes CASSSPLGASYQPQHF. This chain uses TRBV7-2 with TRBJ1-5; D is perhaps TRBD1 (5 bases). Germline V gene data show CDR1 as SGHTA and CDR2 as FQGNSA. V lost 4 bases and J lost 5, with 18 bases in between. This CDR3 region has 16 residues.

With respect to this clone: This sample also contains other DNA sequences that code for the same CDR3. The rearrangement uses TRBV4-3 and TRBJ1-1, with TRBD1 matching over 7 bases. Germline V gene sequence: CDR1 LGHNA, CDR2 YSLEER. Germline trimming cut 0 bases from V and 4 bases from J; bases unmatched to any gene: 2. This CDR3 is built from 14 residues. The CDR3 here is CASSQEAGGTEAFF. DNA for the CDR3: TGCGCCAGCAGCCAAGAGGCAGGGGGCACTGAAGCTTTCTTT.

Ten or more counts support this clone. V usage is TRBV18 and J usage is TRBJ2-1, with D possibly being TRBD2 (6 bases). Trimming took off 6 bases at V and 8 bases at J, with 17 bases between the two ends. The V gene's germline CDR1 is KGHSH and CDR2 LQKENI. The CDR3 loop spans 14 amino acids. CDR3 sequence reads: CASSSQWGGDEQFF. In nucleotides, the CDR3 is TGTGCCAGCTCGTCACAATGGGGCGGGGATGAGCAGTTCTTC.

The chain employs TRBV7-6 and TRBJ2-5; maybe TRBD1 (5 bases). V shed 1 base and J shed 6 bases, with 6 bases lying between them. The CDR3 extends over 12 amino acids. Germline assignment: CDR1 SGHVS and CDR2 FNYEAQ. The CDR3 nucleotides are TGTGCCAGCAGCTTAGACAGGCAGACCCAGTACTTC. It is translated as CASSLDRQTQYF.

The chain is built from TRBV5-1 and TRBJ1-1, with D possibly matching TRBD1 (5 bases). Germline CDR1 SGHRS, CDR2 YFSETQ. V shed 1 base and J shed 3 bases, with 7 bases lying between them. There are 13 residues in the CDR3. CDR3 residues: CASSLWGDTEAFF. In nucleotides, the CDR3 is TGCGCCAGCAGCTTGTGGGGCGACACTGAAGCTTTCTTT.

This clone appeared a few times. This chain uses TRBV2 with TRBJ2-7; D possibly corresponds to TRBD2 (5 bases). This CDR3 comprises 12 residues. The germline gives CDR1 SNHLY, CDR2 FYNNEI. Deletions cut 1 base from V and 12 bases from J, with 13 bases between. The chain's CDR3 is CASSEGGPGSYF. The CDR3 DNA follows: TGTGCCAGCAGTGAAGGCGGGCCAGGTTCGTACTTC.

The CDR3 loop reads CASSLGSGETNEKLFF. The CDR3 nucleotides are TGCGCCAGCAGCTTGGGTAGCGGGGAAACTAATGAAAAACTGTTTTTT. The chain links TRBV5-1 to TRBJ1-4; D is ambiguous. Germline loops: CDR1 SGHRS, CDR2 YFSETQ. Trimming cost V 0 bases and J 1 base, with 10 bases left between them. The CDR3 length is 16 residues.

The genes are TRBV5-4 and TRBJ1-2; D is ambiguous. Trimming stripped 0 bases from V and 9 bases from J, with 15 bases between. This CDR3 is 14 amino acids long. Per germline, CDR1 SGHNT and CDR2 YYREEE (reference sequence). The CDR3, as DNA: TGTGCCAGCAGCTTGGGGCTAAAGTCAGGTAGCTACACCTTC. It encodes CASSLGLKSGSYTF.

This clone was detected a few times. The genes are TRBV4-3 and TRBJ1-1, with 8 positions matching TRBD1. The V gene's germline CDR1 is LGHNA and CDR2 YSLEER. This CDR3 contains 16 residues. V lost 2 bases, J lost 11 bases, and 16 bases stayed unmatched. The CDR3 spells CASSQNWDRWAGVAFF. DNA for the CDR3: TGCGCCAGCAGCCAAAACTGGGACAGGTGGGCCGGGGTGGCTTTCTTT.

This chain joins TRBV30 and TRBJ2-5; D unclear. The J call may be wrong; the DNA end is better matched by TRBJ2-7. The CDR3 spans 15 residues. The V gene's germline CDR1 is GTSNPN and CDR2 SVGIG (reference sequence). This CDR3 reads CAWSVRGSRSYEQYF. CDR3 in DNA: TGTGCCTGGAGTGTGCGCGGCAGTCGCTCCTACGAGCAGTACTTC.

This sequence joins TRBV28 and TRBJ1-3; D remains ambiguous. Germline loops: CDR1 MDHEN, CDR2 SYDVKM. V was clipped by 8 bases and J by 2 bases, with 13 bases between them. This CDR3 is 14 amino acids long. The DNA for the CDR3 is TGTGCCAGCTACGGGAATGACGCTGGAAACACCATATATTTT. Its protein product is CASYGNDAGNTIYF.

This rearrangement joins TRBV23-1 to TRBJ1-2, with TRBD1 identical over 10 bases. TRBV23-1 is labeled an ORF, and its function is uncertain. Unmatched junction bases numbered 4, after V lost 6 bases and J lost 3 bases. This CDR3 region has 14 residues. As DNA, the CDR3 is TGCGCCAGCAGCCGACAGGGGGCGGACTATGGCTACACCTTC. Residues: CASSRQGADYGYTF.

The chain carries TRBV2 and TRBJ2-7, with 14 nucleotides matching TRBD2. The V and J ends lost 4 bases and 7 bases, in that order; junction bases with no gene match: 12. The germline gives CDR1 SNHLY, CDR2 FYNNEI. The CDR3 sequence is 17 residues long. DNA of the CDR3: TGTGCCAGCAGTGGGCCTCCGGGACTAGCGGGGGTTGAGGAGCAGTACTTC. It specifies CASSGPPGLAGVEEQYF.

This clone was recorded at least ten times. The chain carries TRBV5-1 and TRBJ2-7; 7 bases align to TRBD1. Unmatched junction bases numbered 10, after V lost 4 bases and J lost 3 bases. The V gene's germline CDR1 is SGHRS and CDR2 YFSETQ. This CDR3 is built from 15 residues. The CDR3 nucleotides read TGCGCCAGCAGCGAGAAACGGGACAGCCTCTACGAGCAGTACTTC. Its translation is CASSEKRDSLYEQYF.

CDR3 residues: CASSLDGTGSEKLFF. The CDR3 nucleotides read TGCGCCAGCAGCTTGGACGGGACAGGAAGCGAAAAACTGTTTTTT. This chain joins TRBV5-1 and TRBJ1-4; 8 positions match TRBD1. V gave up 0 bases and J gave up 8 bases; unmatched junction bases: 6. Germline values: CDR1 SGHRS, CDR2 YFSETQ. CDR3 length: 15 residues.

The chain uses TRBV5-1 and TRBJ2-7; the D gene is possibly TRBD1 (6 bases). The CDR3 has 14 residues. The V gene lost 2 bases and the J gene lost 3 bases, with 12 bases spanning the gap. CDR1 is SGHRS, CDR2 YFSETQ, per germline. Written as DNA, the CDR3 is TGCGCCAGCAGCTTTTTACAGGGAAACTACGAGCAGTACTTC. Translation gives CASSFLQGNYEQYF.

There are a few counts of this clone. V is TRBV6-1 and J is TRBJ1-2, with 7 bases that match TRBD1. CDR3 length equals 13 residues. Germline V gene sequence: CDR1 MNHNS, CDR2 SASEGT. Trimming at V came to 6 bases and at J to 6 bases, leaving 7 bases not matched to a gene. CDR3 region: CASSLTGDHGYTF. The CDR3 coding sequence is TGTGCCAGCAGCCTCACAGGGGACCATGGCTACACCTTC.

This clone turned up a few times. This rearrangement joins TRBV30 to TRBJ1-2, with TRBD1 as a possible D gene (5 bases). With 4 bases removed from V and 3 bases from J, the gap between germline ends came to 12 bases. The CDR3 runs to 13 residues. Per germline, CDR1 GTSNPN and CDR2 SVGIG (reference sequence). The CDR3: CAWTAGIYYGYTF. The CDR3 DNA reads as TGTGCCTGGACTGCAGGGATATACTATGGCTACACCTTC.

This clone was recorded at least ten times. Other DNA sequences from this sample encode an identical CDR3 as well. This chain joins TRBV5-1 and TRBJ2-3; TRBD1 aligns across 8 bases. V shed 4 bases and J 5 bases; nucleotides not matched to a gene: 6. CDR1 is SGHRS, CDR2 YFSETQ, per germline. This CDR3 contains 14 residues. The chain's CDR3 is CASSPRTGRDTQYF. CDR3 DNA sequence: TGCGCCAGCAGCCCGCGGACAGGGCGAGATACGCAGTATTTT.

This clone was recorded a few times. The J gene is TRBJ2-1, the V gene TRBV29-1; 8 bases are a match to TRBD2. V lost 7 bases to trimming and J lost 7 bases; unmatched junction nucleotides: 6. The CDR3 has 12 amino acids. CDR1 is SQVTM and CDR2 is ANQGSEA in the germline V gene. In nucleotides, the CDR3 is TGCAGCGCCAGACCTAGCGGGAATGAGCAGTTCTTC. Its translation: CSARPSGNEQFF.

Only a few counts were recorded for this clone. CDR3 in DNA: TGTGCCAGCAGCCAGCTAACGGGAGGTTTCACAGATACGCAGTATTTT. As protein: CASSQLTGGFTDTQYF. The chain has TRBV14 and TRBJ2-3, with TRBD2 matching over 7 bases. The germline V gene encodes CDR1 SGHDN and CDR2 FVKESK. V shed 3 bases, J shed 2 bases, and the junction held 8 bases outside the gene matches. CDR3 length equals 16 residues. Together with reference TRBV14 and TRBJ2-3, the CDR3 gives the full variable domain: EAGVTQFPSHSVIEKGQTVTLRCDPISGHDNLYWYRRVMGKEIKFLLHFVKESKQDESGMPNNRFLAERTGGTYSTLKVQPAELEDSGVYFCASSQLTGGFTDTQYFGPGTRLTVL.

The rearrangement uses TRBV2 and TRBJ2-1, with 11 bases lining up with TRBD1. V shed 6 bases, J shed 9 bases, and the junction held 10 bases outside the gene matches. Germline V gene sequence: CDR1 SNHLY, CDR2 FYNNEI. The CDR3 loop spans 15 amino acids. The CDR3 loop is CASRSGTGGLSEQFF. CDR3 nucleotides: TGTGCCAGCAGATCGGGGACAGGGGGGCTGAGTGAGCAGTTCTTC.

V and J are TRBV6-1 and TRBJ2-1, with TRBD2 as a possible D gene (5 bases). V lost 8 bases, J lost 5 bases, and 19 bases lay in between. This CDR3 contains 15 residues. The germline V gene has CDR1 MNHNS and CDR2 SASEGT. The CDR3 region has the DNA TGTGCCAGCGTCCTACGCCCCGGGAACCACAATGAGCAGTTCTTC. Translating gives CASVLRPGNHNEQFF.

This clone was detected only a few times. The chain carries TRBV7-2 and TRBJ2-1; 8 positions agree with TRBD2. The germline V gene has CDR1 SGHTA and CDR2 FQGNSA. CDR3 size: 13 residues. J lost 4 bases, V lost 6 bases, and 2 bases had no gene match. This chain's CDR3 is CASRASGYNEQFF. CDR3 nucleotides: TGTGCCAGCAGGGCTAGCGGGTACAATGAGCAGTTCTTC.

In its sample, this clone was seen a few times. The chain is built from TRBV5-1 and TRBJ1-2; TRBD1 is a possible D gene (6 bases). The CDR3 runs 13 residues. The V end was cut by 4 bases, the J end by 6 bases, with 13 bases between. Per germline, CDR1 SGHRS and CDR2 YFSETQ. The CDR3 bases are TGCGCCAGCAGCGTTGGACAGCTAGATGGCTACACCTTC. This sequence encodes CASSVGQLDGYTF.

The rearrangement joins TRBV27 to TRBJ2-5; 7 nucleotides match TRBD2. V lost 6 bases, J lost 1 base, and 14 bases stayed unmatched. The germline V gene has CDR1 MNHEY and CDR2 SMNVEV (reference sequence). The CDR3 is 17 residues long. In DNA, the CDR3 is TGTGCCAGCAGCCCCCGGGCTAGCGGAGTACTCCAAGAGACCCAGTACTTC. This gives the protein CASSPRASGVLQETQYF.

The chain uses TRBV27 and TRBJ2-3; 11 positions match TRBD2. From germline, CDR1 is MNHEY and CDR2 SMNVEV (reference sequence). The CDR3 runs to 16 residues. V lost 5 bases, J lost 3 bases, and 7 bases stayed unmatched. The DNA of the CDR3 is TGTGCCAGCAGTACCACTAGCGGGAGTTGGACAGATACGCAGTATTTT. It yields the protein CASSTTSGSWTDTQYF.

This sequence joins TRBV6-4 and TRBJ2-1; 7 bases map to TRBD2. The length of the CDR3 is 14 residues. Per germline, CDR1 MRHNA and CDR2 SNTAGT. With V trimmed by 5 bases and J by 4 bases, 5 bases remained unmatched. The CDR3: CASSRGSAYNEQFF. For the CDR3, the DNA is TGTGCCAGCAGTCGCGGGAGTGCGTACAATGAGCAGTTCTTC.

This clone occurred a few times. V is TRBV5-1 and J is TRBJ2-7, with TRBD2 matching 7 bases. CDR3 length: 12 residues. In germline, CDR1 is SGHRS, CDR2 YFSETQ. V lost 4 bases and J lost 3; bases outside the gene matches: 1. The DNA for the CDR3 is TGCGCCAGCAGCCGGGAGGACTACGAGCAGTACTTC. Encoded protein: CASSREDYEQYF. Based on the CDR3 plus reference TRBV5-1 and TRBJ2-7, the full variable domain is KAGVTQTPRYLIKTRGQQVTLSCSPISGHRSVSWYQQTPGQGLQFLFEYFSETQRNKGNFPGRFSGRQFSNSRSEMNVSTLELGDSALYLCASSREDYEQYFGPGTRLTVT.

This clone has more than one count but fewer than ten. The chain uses TRBV15 and TRBJ1-5, with a possible D match to TRBD1 (6 bases). V gave up 7 bases and J gave up 2 bases, with 12 bases separating them. Germline V gene sequence: CDR1 LNHNV, CDR2 YYDKDF (reference sequence). CDR3 size: 14 residues. The CDR3 region has the DNA TGTGCCACCAAAACAGGGATGGGCAATCAGCCCCAGCATTTT. It codes for CATKTGMGNQPQHF.

This chain connects TRBV9 to TRBJ1-3, with D hard to call. This CDR3 region has 15 residues. Trimming took off 0 bases at V and 0 bases at J, with 7 bases between the two ends. In germline, CDR1 is SGDLS, CDR2 YYNGEE. The CDR3 nucleotides read TGTGCCAGCAGCGTAGAGCCCATCTCTGGAAACACCATATATTTT. Residues: CASSVEPISGNTIYF.